Listed below are T cell receptor beta chains from one sample, sequenced in a study of cytomegalovirus exposure and HLA in healthy donors. The repertoire was sequenced with immunoSEQ multiplex PCR; TCRdb's copy has only in-frame clones and lacks some. The sample holds approximately 150,000 clones, roughly 87% seen once. The sequenced sample consisted of PBMCs. The receptor source for this set is a woman younger than 45 in good health and CMV-seronegative. Each CDR3 is given with its conserved first and last residue. The order of the fields is V gene, J gene, D gene, clone size, CDR3 protein, CDR3 DNA. D genes are given only for firm matches. Size tells how often a clone was seen (once, few, many) or the class of an expanded clone, and some rows leave it out.

TRBV10-2,TRBJ2-3,.,few,CASRTNNPSTDTQYF,TGCGCCAGCAGAACTAACAACCCTAGCACAGATACGCAGTATTTT
TRBV14,TRBJ2-1,TRBD2,.,CASSPYSRGIRGYNEQFF,TGTGCCAGCAGCCCGTACTCGCGGGGGATAAGGGGCTACAATGAGCAGTTCTTC
TRBV30,TRBJ2-5,TRBD1,.,CAWSPDRGRVQETQYF,TGTGCCTGGAGTCCAGACAGGGGGCGTGTACAAGAGACCCAGTACTTC
TRBV5-1,TRBJ1-1,.,.,CASSLAGRIEAFF,TGCGCCAGCAGCTTGGCCGGCAGGATTGAAGCTTTCTTT
TRBV6-5,TRBJ1-2,.,few,CASKGGGNYGYTF,TGTGCCAGCAAAGGGGGAGGGAACTATGGCTACACCTTC
TRBV25-1,TRBJ2-3,.,.,CASSEVRDTQYF,TGTGCCAGCAGTGAAGTCCGAGATACGCAGTATTTT
TRBV11-2,TRBJ1-1,.,.,CASNTDSGAEAFF,TGTGCCAGCAATACCGACAGTGGAGCTGAAGCTTTCTTT
TRBV5-1,TRBJ1-3,.,.,CASSLAARNTGNTIYF,TGCGCCAGCAGCTTGGCGGCCAGGAATACTGGAAACACCATATATTTT
TRBV30,TRBJ2-1,TRBD2,.,CAWSLGGGPRNEQFF,TGTGCCTGGTCTCTGGGGGGAGGGCCGAGGAATGAGCAGTTCTTC
TRBV5-4,TRBJ2-6,.,.,CASSLVAAGANVLTF,TGTGCCAGCAGCTTGGTAGCCGCTGGGGCCAACGTCCTGACTTTC
TRBV19,TRBJ2-7,.,.,CASSNRDYEQYF,TGTGCCAGTAGTAACAGGGACTACGAGCAGTACTTC
TRBV7-2,TRBJ1-5,TRBD1,.,CASSPGQGVMPQHF,TGTGCCAGCAGCCCGGGACAGGGGGTTATGCCCCAGCATTTT
TRBV4-3,TRBJ1-6,.,.,CASQWAANSPLHF,TGCGCCAGCCAGTGGGCTGCTAATTCACCCCTCCACTTT
TRBV7-2,TRBJ2-2,TRBD1,.,CASSYRTGTGTGELFF,TGTGCCAGCAGCTACCGGACAGGGACGGGAACCGGGGAGCTGTTTTTT
TRBV7-8,TRBJ2-3,TRBD2,.,CASSLVSGGASTDTQYF,TGTGCCAGCAGCTTAGTTAGCGGGGGGGCTAGCACAGATACGCAGTATTTT
TRBV18,TRBJ1-3,TRBD1,.,CASSPRDRVSSGNTIYF,TGTGCCAGCTCACCACGAGACAGGGTATCGTCTGGAAACACCATATATTTT
TRBV5-1,TRBJ2-3,TRBD2,once,CASSPQVAGGSDTQYF,TGCGCCAGCAGCCCTCAGGTAGCGGGGGGATCAGATACGCAGTATTTT